The clone carrying this T cell receptor (beta chain) appeared once. A read error may account for a junction end that differs from germline. The data were obtained in a study of T cell changes during pregnancy in multiple sclerosis. Assay: immunoSEQ multiplex PCR; the TCRdb copy retains only in-frame clones and omits some. This table has approximately 60,000 clones, about 91% appearing once. The sample consisted of CD4+ T cells from peripheral blood mononuclear cells, taken in the second trimester of pregnancy. This receptor was taken from a female donor with multiple sclerosis, enrolled in a pregnancy study.

CDR3 in amino acids: CASSLDRGRTDF. In DNA form, the CDR3 reads TGTGCCAGCAGTTTAGACAGGGGGCGAACGGACTTC. V usage is TRBV28 and J usage is TRBJ1-2; the match to TRBD1 covers 10 bases. Germline values: CDR1 MDHEN, CDR2 SYDVKM. The CDR3 contains 12 residues.